This T cell receptor beta chain was captured by sequencing in a study of early T cells in non-severe SARS-CoV-2 infection. About the research overall: The sequenced material was bulk RNA from unsorted whole blood, and its chains were unpaired. General study points: Private and CD4 specificities were missed by VDJdb matching, skewed to anti-spike CD8.

Germline CDR1 is KGHSH and CDR2 is LQKENI. The ends were cut back, 4 bases at V and 5 bases at J, with 15 bases in the middle. CDR3 length: 14 residues. The table lists this clonotype with many counts. Antigen: not known. Unique molecular identifiers (one per individual cDNA molecule) were attached. TCRdb re-derived calls from the 5' RACE reads in MiXCR, one entry per CDR3 protein. Altogether around 46,000 distinct CDR3 sequences are present, 5.6% being singletons, with the ten largest covering around 4.1%. This sequence joins TRBV18 and TRBJ2-7; D is possibly TRBD1 (6 bases). Sequencing was performed on whole blood. The sequence was obtained from an adult who was a healthcare worker with PCR-confirmed SARS-CoV-2 infection or an uninfected control (not recorded which). The CDR3 nucleotides are TGTGCCAGCTCACTCTCACAGGGACCCCACGAGCAGTACTTC. Translating gives CASSLSQGPHEQYF. Full variable domain (remainder filled in from reference TRBV18 and TRBJ2-7): NAGVMQNPRHLVRRRGQEARLRCSPMKGHSHVYWYRQLPEEGLKFMVYLQKENIIDESGMPKERFSAEFPKEGPSILRIQQVVRGDSAAYFCASSLSQGPHEQYFGPGTRLTVT.